Sequencing of this T cell receptor (beta chain) was carried out in a study of T cells expressing NK-cell markers. CDR3 length: 15 residues. Study findings and constraints: Dominant NKG2C+ clonotype frequencies of roughly 1.0-7.5% of CD8+ T cells were measured in about 6 donors.

Comments on this clonotype: Its antigen remains unknown.

One entry per CDR3 protein, without DNA, is what TCRdb gives after re-calling the 5' RACE reads. Its clone listing holds about half a million distinct CDR3 sequences. The chain recombines TRBV12-3 or TRBV12-4 with TRBJ2-3; as DNA is missing, the TRBD1 call by TCRdb cannot be tested. Sequencing was performed on blood T cells: a sorted CD56 or NKG2C T cell subset, CD4+ or CD8+ T cells, or bulk PBMC T cells (not recorded which). The sequence was collected from a woman aged 45-65 years in good health. CDR3 residues: CASSYRREITDTQYF.